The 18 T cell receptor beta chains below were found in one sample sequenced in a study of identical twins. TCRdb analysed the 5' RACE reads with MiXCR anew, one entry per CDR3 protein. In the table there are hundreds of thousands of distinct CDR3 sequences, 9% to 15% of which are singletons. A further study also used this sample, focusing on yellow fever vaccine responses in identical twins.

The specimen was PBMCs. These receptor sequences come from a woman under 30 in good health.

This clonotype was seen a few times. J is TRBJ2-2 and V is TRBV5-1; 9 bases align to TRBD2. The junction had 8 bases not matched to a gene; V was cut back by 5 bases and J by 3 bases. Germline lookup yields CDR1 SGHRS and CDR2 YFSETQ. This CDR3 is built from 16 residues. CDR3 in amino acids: CASRQSGGPYTGELFF. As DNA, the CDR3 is TGCGCCAGCAGACAAAGCGGGGGGCCTTACACCGGGGAGCTGTTTTTT.

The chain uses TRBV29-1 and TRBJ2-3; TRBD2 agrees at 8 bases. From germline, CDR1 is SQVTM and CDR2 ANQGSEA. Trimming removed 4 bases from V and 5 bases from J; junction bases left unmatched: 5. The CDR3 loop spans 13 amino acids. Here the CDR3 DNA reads TGCAGCGTTGCGGGGGGGGTGAGAGATACGCAGTATTTT. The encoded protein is CSVAGGVRDTQYF.

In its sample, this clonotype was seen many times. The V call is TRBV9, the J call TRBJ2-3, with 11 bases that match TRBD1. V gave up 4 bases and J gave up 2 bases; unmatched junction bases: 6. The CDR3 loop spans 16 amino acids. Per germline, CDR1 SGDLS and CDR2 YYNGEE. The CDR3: CASSTGQGASTDTQYF. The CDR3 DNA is TGTGCCAGCAGCACTGGACAGGGGGCTTCCACAGATACGCAGTATTTT.

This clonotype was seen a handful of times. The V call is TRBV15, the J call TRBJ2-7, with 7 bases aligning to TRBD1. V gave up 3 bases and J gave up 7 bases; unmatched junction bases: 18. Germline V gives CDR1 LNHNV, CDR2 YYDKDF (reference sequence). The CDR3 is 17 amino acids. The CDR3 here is CATSRGIFETGRLEQYV. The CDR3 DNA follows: TGTGCCACCAGCAGGGGCATCTTTGAGACAGGGCGCCTGGAGCAGTACGTC.

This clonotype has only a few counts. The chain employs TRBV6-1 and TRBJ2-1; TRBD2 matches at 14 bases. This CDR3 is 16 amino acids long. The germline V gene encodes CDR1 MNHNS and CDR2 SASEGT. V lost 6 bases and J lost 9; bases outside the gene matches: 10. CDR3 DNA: TGTGCCAGCAGAAAGGGGACTAGCGGGAGATTTAGTGAGCAGTTCTTC. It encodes CASRKGTSGRFSEQFF.

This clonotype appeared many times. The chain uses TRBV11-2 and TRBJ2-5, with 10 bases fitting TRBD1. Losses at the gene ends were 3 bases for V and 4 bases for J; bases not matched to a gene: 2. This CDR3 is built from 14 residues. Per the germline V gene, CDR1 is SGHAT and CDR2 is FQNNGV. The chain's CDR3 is CASSLGQGTETQYF. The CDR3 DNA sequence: TGTGCCAGCAGCTTGGGACAGGGGACAGAGACCCAGTACTTC. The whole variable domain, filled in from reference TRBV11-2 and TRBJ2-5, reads EAGVAQSPRYKIIEKRQSVAFWCNPISGHATLYWYQQILGQGPKLLIQFQNNGVVDDSQLPKDRFSAERLKGVDSTLKIQPAKLEDSAVYLCASSLGQGTETQYFGPGTRLLVL.

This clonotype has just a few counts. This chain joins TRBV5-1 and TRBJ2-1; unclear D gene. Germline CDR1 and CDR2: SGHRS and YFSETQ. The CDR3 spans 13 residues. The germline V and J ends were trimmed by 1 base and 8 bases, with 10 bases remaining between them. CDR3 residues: CASSLYLLDEQFF. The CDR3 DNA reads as TGCGCCAGCAGCTTGTATCTATTGGATGAGCAGTTCTTC.

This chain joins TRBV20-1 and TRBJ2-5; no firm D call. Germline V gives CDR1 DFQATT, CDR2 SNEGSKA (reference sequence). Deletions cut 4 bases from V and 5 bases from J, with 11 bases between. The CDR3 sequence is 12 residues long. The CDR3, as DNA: TGCAGTGCTAACGGGCTCGGGGAGACCCAGTACTTC. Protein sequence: CSANGLGETQYF.

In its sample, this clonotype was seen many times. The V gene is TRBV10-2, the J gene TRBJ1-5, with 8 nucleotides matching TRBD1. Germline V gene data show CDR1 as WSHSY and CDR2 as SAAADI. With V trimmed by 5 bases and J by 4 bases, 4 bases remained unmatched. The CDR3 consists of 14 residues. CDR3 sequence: CASSTTGGNQPQHF. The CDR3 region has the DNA TGCGCCAGCAGTACAACAGGGGGAAATCAGCCCCAGCATTTT.

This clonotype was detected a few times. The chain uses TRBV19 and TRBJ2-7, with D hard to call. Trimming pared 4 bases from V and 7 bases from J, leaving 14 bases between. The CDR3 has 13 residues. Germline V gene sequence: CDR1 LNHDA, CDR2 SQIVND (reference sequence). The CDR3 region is CASSTPWSEEQYF. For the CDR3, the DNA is TGTGCCAGTAGTACTCCGTGGTCTGAGGAGCAGTACTTC.

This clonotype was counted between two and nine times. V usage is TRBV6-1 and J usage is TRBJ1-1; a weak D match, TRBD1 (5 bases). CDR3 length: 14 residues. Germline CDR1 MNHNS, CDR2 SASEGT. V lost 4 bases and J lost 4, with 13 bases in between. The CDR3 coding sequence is TGTGCCAGCAGTGGTGGCAGGGTCGGCACTGAAGCTTTCTTT. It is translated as CASSGGRVGTEAFF.

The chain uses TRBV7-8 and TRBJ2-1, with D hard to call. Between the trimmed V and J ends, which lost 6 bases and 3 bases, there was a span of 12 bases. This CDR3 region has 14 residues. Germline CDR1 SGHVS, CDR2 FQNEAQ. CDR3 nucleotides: TGTGCCAGCAGTCCCCGACTGGTCTACAATGAGCAGTTCTTC. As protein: CASSPRLVYNEQFF.

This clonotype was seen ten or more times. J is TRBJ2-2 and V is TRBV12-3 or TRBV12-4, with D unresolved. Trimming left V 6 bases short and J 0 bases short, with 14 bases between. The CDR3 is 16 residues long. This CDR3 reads CASRRRVQPNTGELFF. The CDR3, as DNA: TGTGCCAGCAGAAGACGGGTACAGCCGAACACCGGGGAGCTGTTTTTT.

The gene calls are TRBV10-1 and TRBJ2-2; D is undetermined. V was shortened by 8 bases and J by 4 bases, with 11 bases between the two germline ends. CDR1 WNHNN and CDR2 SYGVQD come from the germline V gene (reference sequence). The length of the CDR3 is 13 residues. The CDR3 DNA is TGCGCCAGCGGAGTTAGGAGCACCGGGGAGCTGTTTTTT. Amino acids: CASGVRSTGELFF.

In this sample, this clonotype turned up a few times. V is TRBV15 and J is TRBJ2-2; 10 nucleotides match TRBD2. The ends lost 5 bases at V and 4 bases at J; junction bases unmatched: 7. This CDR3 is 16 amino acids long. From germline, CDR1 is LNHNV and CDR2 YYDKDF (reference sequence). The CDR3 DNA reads TGTGCCACCAGCCGACGAGCGGGAGGGCCCACCGGGGAGCTGTTTTTT. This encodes CATSRRAGGPTGELFF.

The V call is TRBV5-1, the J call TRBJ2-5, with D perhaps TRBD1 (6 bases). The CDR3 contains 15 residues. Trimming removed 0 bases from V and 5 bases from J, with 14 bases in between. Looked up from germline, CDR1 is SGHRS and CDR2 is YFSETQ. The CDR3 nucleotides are TGCGCCAGCAGCTTGGCCGGAGGCCAGGGGGAGACCCAGTACTTC. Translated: CASSLAGGQGETQYF.

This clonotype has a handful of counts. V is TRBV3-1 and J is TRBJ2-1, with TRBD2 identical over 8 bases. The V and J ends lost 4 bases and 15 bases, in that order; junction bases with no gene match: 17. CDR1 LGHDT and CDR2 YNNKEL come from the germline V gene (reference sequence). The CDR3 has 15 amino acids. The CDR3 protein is CASSPRLGLAGILFF. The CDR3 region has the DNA TGTGCCAGCAGCCCAAGATTAGGGCTAGCGGGTATTCTGTTCTTC.

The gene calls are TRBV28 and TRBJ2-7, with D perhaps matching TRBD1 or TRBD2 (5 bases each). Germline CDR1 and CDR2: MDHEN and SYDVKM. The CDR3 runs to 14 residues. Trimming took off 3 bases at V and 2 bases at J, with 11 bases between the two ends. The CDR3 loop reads CASSFGDGTYEQYF. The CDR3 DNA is TGTGCCAGCAGTTTCGGGGACGGGACCTACGAGCAGTACTTC.